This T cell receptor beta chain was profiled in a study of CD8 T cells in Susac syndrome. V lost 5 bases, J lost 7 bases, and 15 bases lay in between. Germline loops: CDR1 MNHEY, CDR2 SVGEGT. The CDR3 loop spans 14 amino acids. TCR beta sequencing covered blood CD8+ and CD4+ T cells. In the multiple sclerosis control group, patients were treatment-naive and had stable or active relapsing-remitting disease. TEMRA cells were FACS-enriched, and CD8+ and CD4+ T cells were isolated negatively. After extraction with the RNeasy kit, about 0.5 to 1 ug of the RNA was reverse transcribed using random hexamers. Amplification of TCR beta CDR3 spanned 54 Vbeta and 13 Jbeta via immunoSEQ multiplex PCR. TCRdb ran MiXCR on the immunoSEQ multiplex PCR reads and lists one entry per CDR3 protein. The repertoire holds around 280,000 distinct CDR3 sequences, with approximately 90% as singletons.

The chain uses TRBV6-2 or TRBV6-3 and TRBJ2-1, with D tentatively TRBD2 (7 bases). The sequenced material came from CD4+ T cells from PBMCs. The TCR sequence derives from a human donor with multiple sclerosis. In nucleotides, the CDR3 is TGTGCCAGCAGTCGCGGGGGCGAGATTAATGAGCAGTTCTTC. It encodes CASSRGGEINEQFF.